Included here is one TCR beta chain sequence, with context. This CDR3 comprises 19 residues. Germline values: CDR1 SGHVS, CDR2 FNYEAQ. V was clipped by 0 bases and J by 0 bases; unmatched bases: 6. The source of the sample is a study of blood T cell repertoires in COVID-19. Original handling: Nucleated cell counts were estimated from reference gene primer amplification. Profiling relied on immunoSEQ multiplex PCR, and the TCRdb table lists in-frame clones only, not all of them. From that table come the V and J calls and clone size; the DNA was used to work out D and trimming. Of about 210,000 clones in the sample, 88% were seen once.

The gene calls are TRBV7-6 and TRBJ2-6, with 9 bases identical to TRBD1. The sequencing sample was made of peripheral blood. This TCR came from a man aged 18 to 29 with active or convalescent COVID-19. In DNA, the CDR3 is TGTGCCAGCAGCTTAGCCCCCGGGACAGGGAACTCTGGGGCCAACGTCCTGACTTTC. Translation gives CASSLAPGTGNSGANVLTF.